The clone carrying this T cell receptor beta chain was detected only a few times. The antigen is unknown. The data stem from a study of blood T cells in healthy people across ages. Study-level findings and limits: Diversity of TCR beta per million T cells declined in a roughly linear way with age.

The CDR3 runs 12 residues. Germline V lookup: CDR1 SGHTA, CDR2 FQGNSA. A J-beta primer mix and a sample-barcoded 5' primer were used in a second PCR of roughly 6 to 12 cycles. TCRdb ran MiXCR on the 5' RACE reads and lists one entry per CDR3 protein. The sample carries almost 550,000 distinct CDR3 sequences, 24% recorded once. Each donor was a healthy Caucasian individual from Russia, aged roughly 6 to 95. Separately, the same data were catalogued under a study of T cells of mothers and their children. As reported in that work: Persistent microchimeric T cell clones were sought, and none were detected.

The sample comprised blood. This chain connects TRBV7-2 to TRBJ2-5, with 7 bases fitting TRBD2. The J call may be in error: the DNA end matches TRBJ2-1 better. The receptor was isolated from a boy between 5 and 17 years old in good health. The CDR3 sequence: CASSLSGTQQFF. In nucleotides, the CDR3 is TGTGCCAGCAGCTTAAGCGGGACCCAGCAGTTCTTC.